The text below deals with one TCR beta chain. What it binds is not known. TCRdb used MiXCR to reprocess the 5' RACE reads, holding one entry per CDR3 protein. Here the sample spans around 120,000 distinct CDR3 sequences, approximately 15% being singletons. The CDR3 totals 13 residues. Trimming removed 3 bases from V and 4 bases from J; junction bases left unmatched: 3. The germline gives CDR1 SQVTM, CDR2 ANQGSEA. This entry is derived from a study of T-cell memory formation after mild COVID-19. Regarding the study as a whole: Among clones peaking at day 37 in the second wave, SARS-CoV-2 specificity remained unconfirmed.

The gene calls are TRBV29-1 and TRBJ2-5; TRBD1 aligns across 9 bases. The sample was PBMCs or a T cell subset sorted from them (not recorded which). The sequence was collected from an adult woman who had mild COVID-19 (a few samples of this study predate the infection). Cell type and time point are not known. The CDR3 is CSVETGGRETQYF. In nucleotides, the CDR3 is TGCAGCGTTGAGACAGGGGGGCGAGAGACCCAGTACTTC.